A single TCR beta chain is shown here with its context. Its specificity is unknown. The data derive from a study of response to subunit inactivated influenza vaccine. Points from the study as a whole: Every seasonal influenza vaccination brings in few new T cells, the authors suggested.

TCRdb passed the RT-PCR reads through MiXCR, listing each CDR3 protein once. The sample lists fewer than 800,000 distinct CDR3 sequences, 15% to 19% occurring once. Germline CDR1 reads SGHTA; CDR2 reads FQGNSA. This CDR3 contains 15 residues. Trimming removed 1 base from V and 0 bases from J, with 9 bases in between. The TCR was taken from a man aged 45-65 years who received an inactivated influenza vaccine. This chain uses TRBV7-2 with TRBJ1-1, with D maybe TRBD1 (5 bases). Here the sequenced sample was PBMCs from blood, taken 11 to 12 days after vaccination. The chain's CDR3 is CASSLVNRMNTEAFF. The CDR3 nucleotides are TGTGCCAGCAGCTTAGTTAACAGGATGAACACTGAAGCTTTCTTT.